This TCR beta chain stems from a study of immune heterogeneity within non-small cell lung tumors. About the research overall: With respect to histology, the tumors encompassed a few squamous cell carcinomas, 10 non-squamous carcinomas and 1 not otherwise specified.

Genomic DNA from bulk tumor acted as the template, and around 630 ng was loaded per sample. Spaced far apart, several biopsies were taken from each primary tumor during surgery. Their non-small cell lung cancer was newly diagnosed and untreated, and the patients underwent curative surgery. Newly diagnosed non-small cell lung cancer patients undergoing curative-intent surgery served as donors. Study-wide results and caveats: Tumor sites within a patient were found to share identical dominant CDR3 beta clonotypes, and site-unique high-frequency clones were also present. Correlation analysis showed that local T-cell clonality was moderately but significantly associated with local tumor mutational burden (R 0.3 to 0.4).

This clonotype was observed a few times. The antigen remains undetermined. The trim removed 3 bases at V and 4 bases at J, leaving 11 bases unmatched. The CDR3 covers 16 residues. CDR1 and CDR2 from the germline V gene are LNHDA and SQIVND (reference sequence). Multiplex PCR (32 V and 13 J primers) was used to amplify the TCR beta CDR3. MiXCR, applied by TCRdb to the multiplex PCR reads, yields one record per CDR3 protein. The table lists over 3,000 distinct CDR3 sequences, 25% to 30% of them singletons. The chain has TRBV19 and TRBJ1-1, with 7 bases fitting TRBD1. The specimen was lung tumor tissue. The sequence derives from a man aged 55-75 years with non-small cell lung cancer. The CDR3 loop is CASSITGVDSGTEAFF. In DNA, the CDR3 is TGTGCCAGTAGTATCACAGGGGTTGACTCCGGCACTGAAGCTTTCTTT.